The T cell receptor (beta chain) described here comes from a study of blood T cell repertoires in COVID-19. Only in-frame clones appear in the TCRdb table, and some are missing; sequencing was by immunoSEQ multiplex PCR. The repertoire holds about 49,000 clones, with approximately 90% as singletons. CDR1 is MNHEY, CDR2 SVGAGI, per germline. This CDR3 spans 13 amino acids. V was clipped by 0 bases and J by 3 bases, with 5 bases between them. V usage is TRBV6-5 and J usage is TRBJ1-2; D is uncertain. The sequenced material came from peripheral blood. The receptor comes from a man older than 75 with acute or convalescent COVID-19. This CDR3 reads CASSYSRDYGYTF. The CDR3 bases are TGTGCCAGCAGTTACTCGAGGGACTATGGCTACACCTTC.